A selection of T cell receptor beta chains follows, all from one sample in a study of T cells after yellow fever vaccination. TCRdb called the 5' RACE reads again in MiXCR, with one record for every CDR3 protein. This table holds 300,000 to 400,000 distinct CDR3 sequences, roughly an eighth found once. The specimen comprised CD4+ T cells sorted from PBMCs, sampled 15 days after the yellow fever booster vaccination. The receptors here all came from a man younger than 35 who received the YFV17D yellow fever vaccine. Both conserved end residues are trimmed from each CDR3.

v_call cdr3_aa
TRBV5-1 ASSLASFQPSFKNIQY
TRBV9 ASRPTGGQRNEQF
TRBV6-5 ASRNLAGGHTGELF
TRBV4-1 ASSLPARGGSETQY
TRBV28 ASSLTVVINEQF
TRBV7-9 ASSLVQWDTIY
TRBV7-7 ASSLTWGIENTIY
TRBV10-3 AISPLDSSYNEQF
TRBV20-1 SASGTVNSPLH
TRBV5-1 ASSWIGQDTEAF
TRBV5-1 ASSIDRANYGYT
TRBV4-1 ASSQINQGYEQY
TRBV27 ARAWGPTNEKLF
TRBV4-3 ASSQDPDGSKNIQY
TRBV18 ASSPPGVGEQY
TRBV6-2/TRBV6-3 ASSYSGGYQPQH
TRBV7-3 ASDRVRANTNTGELF
TRBV28 ASSSMGTQY
TRBV20-1 SEPGPQETQY
TRBV4-3 ASSQDRANYGYT
TRBV5-1 ASSLTGPGETQY
TRBV3-1 ASSQGTYGYT
TRBV11-2 ASSQDRGSEAF
TRBV12-3/TRBV12-4 ASSSQGAGNQPQH
TRBV19 ASKKGGQANQPQH
TRBV5-1 ASSSTGREETQY
TRBV6-2/TRBV6-3 ASSSPTSSYEQY
TRBV6-5 ASRSTGLYGYT
TRBV7-3 ASSQPGQSYNEQF
TRBV6-2/TRBV6-3 AGSRDTADTQY
TRBV4-1 ASSQHGLSTDTQY
TRBV9 ASSVSTSGNNEQF
TRBV4-1 ASSQVRLTNTGELF
TRBV5-5 ASSISGEETQY
TRBV4-3 ASSQDSGIVYGYT
TRBV28 ATEGYGHTDTQY
TRBV7-2 ASSLQRGMGNEQF
TRBV6-5 ASSYSRQGAGYT
TRBV3-1 ASRSLGSSYEQY
TRBV27 ASSPGQGKWF
TRBV29-1 SVEVRGYYNEQF
TRBV2 ASRSRGYTDTQY
TRBV1 TSSQDLSARMNTEAF
TRBV19 ASTRGRLATNEKLF
TRBV29-1 SVEDGPFTDTQY
TRBV7-2 ASSGGGTGSNQPQH
TRBV4-3 ASSQDLVRAWNSPLH
TRBV12-3/TRBV12-4 ASRPLRALGGLAF
TRBV9 ASSRGLAGFPDTQY
TRBV20-1 SANRVPGQGSDTQY
TRBV6-1 ASSESFGFVAF
TRBV29-1 SVGEREQPQH
TRBV10-2 ASSAGTSWSDTQY
TRBV6-5 ASSPGQVSTDTQY
TRBV6-6 ASSYAAAGGNEQF